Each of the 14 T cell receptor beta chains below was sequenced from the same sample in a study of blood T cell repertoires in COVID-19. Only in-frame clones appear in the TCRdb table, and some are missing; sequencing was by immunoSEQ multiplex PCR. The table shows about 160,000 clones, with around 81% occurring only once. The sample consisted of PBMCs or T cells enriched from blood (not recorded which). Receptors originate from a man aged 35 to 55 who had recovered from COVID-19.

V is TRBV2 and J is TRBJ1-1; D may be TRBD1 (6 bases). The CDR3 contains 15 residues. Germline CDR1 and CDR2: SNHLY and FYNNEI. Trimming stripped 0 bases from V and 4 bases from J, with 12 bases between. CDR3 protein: CASSEAVGARTEAFF. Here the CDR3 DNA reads TGTGCCAGCAGTGAAGCGGTGGGGGCGCGCACTGAAGCTTTCTTT. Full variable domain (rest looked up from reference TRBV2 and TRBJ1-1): EPEVTQTPSHQVTQMGQEVILRCVPISNHLYFYWYRQILGQKVEFLVSFYNNEISEKSEIFDDQFSVERPDGSNFTLKIRSTKLEDSAMYFCASSEAVGARTEAFFGQGTRLTVV.

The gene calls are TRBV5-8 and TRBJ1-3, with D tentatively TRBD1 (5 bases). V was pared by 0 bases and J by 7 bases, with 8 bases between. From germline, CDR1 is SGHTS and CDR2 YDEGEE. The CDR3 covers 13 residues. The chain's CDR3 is CASSLGTRNTIYF. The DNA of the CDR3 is TGTGCCAGCAGCTTGGGGACAAGGAACACCATATATTTT.

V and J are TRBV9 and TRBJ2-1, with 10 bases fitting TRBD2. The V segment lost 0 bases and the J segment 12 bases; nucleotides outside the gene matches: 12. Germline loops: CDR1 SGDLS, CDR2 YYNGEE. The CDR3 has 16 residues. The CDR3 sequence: CASSVVGTSAPRGQFF. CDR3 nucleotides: TGTGCCAGCAGCGTAGTAGGGACTAGCGCCCCTCGGGGGCAGTTCTTC.

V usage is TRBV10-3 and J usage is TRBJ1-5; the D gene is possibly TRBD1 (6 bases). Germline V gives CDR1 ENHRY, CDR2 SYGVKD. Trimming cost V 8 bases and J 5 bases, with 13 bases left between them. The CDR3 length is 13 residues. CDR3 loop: CAIAPGVDQPQHF. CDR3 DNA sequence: TGTGCCATCGCCCCAGGGGTAGATCAGCCCCAGCATTTT.

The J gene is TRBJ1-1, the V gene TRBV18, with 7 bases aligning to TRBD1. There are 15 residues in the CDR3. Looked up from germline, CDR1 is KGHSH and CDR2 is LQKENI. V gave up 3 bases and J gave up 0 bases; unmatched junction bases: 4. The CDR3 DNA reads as TGTGCCAGCTCACCCGGGACAGTTCTGAACACTGAAGCTTTCTTT. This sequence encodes CASSPGTVLNTEAFF.

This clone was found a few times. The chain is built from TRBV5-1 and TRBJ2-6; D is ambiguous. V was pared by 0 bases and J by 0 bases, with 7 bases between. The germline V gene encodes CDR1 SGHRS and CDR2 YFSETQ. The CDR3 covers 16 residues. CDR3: CASSLAPGSGANVLTF. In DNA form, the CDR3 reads TGCGCCAGCAGCTTGGCCCCGGGCTCTGGGGCCAACGTCCTGACTTTC.

In DNA form, the CDR3 reads TGCGCCAGCAGCCGATGGACTAGCGGGGTCCCCGGGGAGCTGTTTTTT. This gives the protein CASSRWTSGVPGELFF. This chain connects TRBV5-1 to TRBJ2-2, with TRBD2 identical over 12 bases. The CDR3 is 16 residues long. CDR1 is SGHRS, CDR2 YFSETQ, per germline. Trimming cost V 4 bases and J 6 bases; bases outside gene matches: 7.

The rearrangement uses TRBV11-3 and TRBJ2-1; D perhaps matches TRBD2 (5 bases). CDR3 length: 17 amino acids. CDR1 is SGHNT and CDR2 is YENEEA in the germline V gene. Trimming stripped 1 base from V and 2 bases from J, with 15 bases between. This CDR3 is CASSLGEGREAYNEQFF. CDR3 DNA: TGTGCCAGCAGCTTAGGAGAGGGCCGTGAGGCCTACAATGAGCAGTTCTTC.

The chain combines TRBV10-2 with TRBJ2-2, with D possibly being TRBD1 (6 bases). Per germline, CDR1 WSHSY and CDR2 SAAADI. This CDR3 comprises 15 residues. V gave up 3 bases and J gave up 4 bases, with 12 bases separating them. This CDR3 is CASSDVGAVTGELFF. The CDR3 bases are TGCGCCAGCAGTGACGTGGGGGCGGTCACCGGGGAGCTGTTTTTT.

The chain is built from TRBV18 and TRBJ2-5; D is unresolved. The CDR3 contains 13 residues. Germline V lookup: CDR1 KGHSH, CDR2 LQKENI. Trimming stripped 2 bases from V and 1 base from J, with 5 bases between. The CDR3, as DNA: TGTGCCAGCTCACCAGACATCCAAGAGACCCAGTACTTC. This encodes CASSPDIQETQYF.

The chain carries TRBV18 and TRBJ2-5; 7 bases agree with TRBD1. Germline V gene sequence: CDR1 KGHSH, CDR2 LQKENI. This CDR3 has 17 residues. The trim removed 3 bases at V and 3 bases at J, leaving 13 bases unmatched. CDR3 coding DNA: TGTGCCAGCTCACCCCTAAGGACAGTTGGGACAGAAGAGACCCAGTACTTC. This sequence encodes CASSPLRTVGTEETQYF.

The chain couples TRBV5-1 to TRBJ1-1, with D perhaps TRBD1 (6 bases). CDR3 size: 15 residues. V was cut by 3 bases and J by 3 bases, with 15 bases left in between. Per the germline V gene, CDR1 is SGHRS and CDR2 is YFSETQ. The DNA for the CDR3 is TGCGCCAGCAGCTCTTACCCTTGGACAGACACTGAAGCTTTCTTT. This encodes CASSSYPWTDTEAFF.

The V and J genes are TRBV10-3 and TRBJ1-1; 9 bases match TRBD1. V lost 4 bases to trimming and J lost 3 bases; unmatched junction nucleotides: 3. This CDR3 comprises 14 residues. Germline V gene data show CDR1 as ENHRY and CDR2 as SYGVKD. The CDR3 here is CAISGGQGYTEAFF. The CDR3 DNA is TGTGCCATCAGTGGGGGACAGGGATACACTGAAGCTTTCTTT.

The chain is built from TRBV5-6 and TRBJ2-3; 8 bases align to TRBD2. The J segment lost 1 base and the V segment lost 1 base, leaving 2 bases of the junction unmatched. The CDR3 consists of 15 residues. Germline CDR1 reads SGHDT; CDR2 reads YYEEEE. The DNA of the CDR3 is TGTGCCAGCAGCTTGTCGGGACTAGGCACAGATACGCAGTATTTT. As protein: CASSLSGLGTDTQYF. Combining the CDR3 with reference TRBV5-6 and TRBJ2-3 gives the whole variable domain DAGVTQSPTHLIKTRGQQVTLRCSPKSGHDTVSWYQQALGQGPQFIFQYYEEEERQRGNFPDRFSGHQFPNYSSELNVNALLLGDSALYLCASSLSGLGTDTQYFGPGTRLTVL.